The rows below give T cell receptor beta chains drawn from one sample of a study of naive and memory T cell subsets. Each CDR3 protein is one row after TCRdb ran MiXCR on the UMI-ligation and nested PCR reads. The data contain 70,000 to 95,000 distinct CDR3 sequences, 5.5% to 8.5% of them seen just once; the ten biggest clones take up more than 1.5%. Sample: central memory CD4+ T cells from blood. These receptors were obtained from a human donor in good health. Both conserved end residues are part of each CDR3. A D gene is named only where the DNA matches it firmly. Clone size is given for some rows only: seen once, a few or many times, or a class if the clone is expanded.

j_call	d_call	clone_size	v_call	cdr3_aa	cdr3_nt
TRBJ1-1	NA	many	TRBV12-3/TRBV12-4	CASSLVPDREAFF	TGTGCCAGCAGTTTAGTGCCAGACAGGGAAGCTTTCTTT
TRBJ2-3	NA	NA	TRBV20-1	CSARAAASGDTQYF	TGCAGTGCTAGAGCCGCCGCGTCAGGGGATACGCAGTATTTT
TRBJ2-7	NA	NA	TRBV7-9	CASSPTNYEQYF	TGTGCCAGCAGTCCAACTAATTACGAGCAGTACTTC
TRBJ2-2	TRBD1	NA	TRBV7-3	CASSFQGASGELFF	TGTGCCAGCAGCTTTCAGGGGGCGTCCGGGGAGCTGTTTTTT
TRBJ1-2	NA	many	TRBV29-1	CSVGQGADYTF	TGCAGCGTTGGCCAGGGCGCGGACTACACCTTC
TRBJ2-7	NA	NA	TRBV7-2	CASSHGGRRYEQYF	TGTGCCAGCAGCCATGGAGGGAGACGGTACGAGCAGTACTTC
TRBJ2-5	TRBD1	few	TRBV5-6	CASSYQGALETQYF	TGTGCCAGCAGCTATCAGGGGGCTCTCGAGACCCAGTACTTC
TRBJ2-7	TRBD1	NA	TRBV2	CASRVLGTGVDEQYF	TGTGCCAGCAGAGTCCTCGGGACAGGGGTAGACGAGCAGTACTTC
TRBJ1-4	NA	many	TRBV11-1	CASSPQSGEKLFF	TGTGCCAGCAGCCCTCAGTCCGGGGAAAAACTGTTTTTT
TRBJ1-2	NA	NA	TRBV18	CASSPSVDLAYGYTF	TGTGCCAGCTCACCTTCCGTCGACCTGGCCTATGGCTACACCTTC
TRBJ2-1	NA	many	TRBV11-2	CASSLPGKYNEQFF	TGTGCCAGCAGCTTACCAGGGAAATACAATGAGCAGTTCTTC
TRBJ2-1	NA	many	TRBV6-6	CASSSNRDGRRNEQFF	TGTGCCAGCAGTAGTAATCGGGACGGACGGCGGAATGAGCAGTTCTTC
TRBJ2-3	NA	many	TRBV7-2	CASSFEGDTQYF	TGTGCCAGCAGCTTCGAAGGGGATACGCAGTATTTT
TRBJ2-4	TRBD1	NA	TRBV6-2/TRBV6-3	CASSYGTELAKNIQYF	TGTGCCAGCAGTTACGGGACAGAGTTAGCCAAAAACATTCAGTACTTC
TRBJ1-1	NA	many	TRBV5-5	CASSWRGGTEAFF	TGTGCCAGCAGCTGGCGGGGGGGGACTGAAGCTTTCTTT
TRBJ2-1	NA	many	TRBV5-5	CASSLASYGGQFF	TGTGCCAGCAGCTTGGCGTCTTATGGCGGGCAGTTCTTC
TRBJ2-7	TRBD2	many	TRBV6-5	CATHRREGGSREQYF	TGTGCCACTCACCGGCGGGAGGGCGGATCGAGGGAGCAGTACTTC
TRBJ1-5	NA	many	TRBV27	CASSFPSLSHQPQHF	TGTGCCAGCAGTTTCCCCAGTCTGAGCCATCAGCCCCAGCATTTT
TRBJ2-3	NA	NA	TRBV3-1	CASSQMPSGDTQYF	TGTGCCAGCAGCCAAATGCCGAGCGGGGATACGCAGTATTTT
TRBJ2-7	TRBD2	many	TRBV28	CASREPGTNRFEQYF	TGTGCCAGCAGAGAACCCGGGACTAATCGATTCGAGCAGTACTTC
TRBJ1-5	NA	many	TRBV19	CASSIPGRVDQPQHF	TGTGCCAGTAGTATCCCAGGAAGGGTAGATCAGCCCCAGCATTTT
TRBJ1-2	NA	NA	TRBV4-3	CASSQEKQSYGYTF	TGCGCCAGCAGCCAAGAGAAACAGAGTTATGGCTACACCTTC
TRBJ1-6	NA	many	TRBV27	CASSLSRREWESPLHF	TGTGCCAGCAGTTTATCGAGGAGGGAATGGGAGTCACCCCTCCACTTT
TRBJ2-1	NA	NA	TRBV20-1	CSASPGSREQFF	TGCAGTGCTAGCCCAGGGAGCCGGGAGCAGTTCTTC
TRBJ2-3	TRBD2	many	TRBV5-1	CASSLEAGVRTDTQYF	TGCGCCAGCAGCCTCGAAGCGGGGGTAAGGACAGATACGCAGTATTTT
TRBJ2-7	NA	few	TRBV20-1	CSAARPHVRYEQYF	TGCAGTGCGGCCAGACCCCATGTACGCTACGAGCAGTACTTC
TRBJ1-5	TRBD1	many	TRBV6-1	CASNQDRASNQPQHF	TGTGCCAGCAACCAGGACAGGGCGAGCAATCAGCCCCAGCATTTT
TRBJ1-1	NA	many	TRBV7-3	CAVGAGGRNTEAFF	TGCGCAGTGGGAGCGGGAGGGAGGAACACTGAAGCTTTCTTT
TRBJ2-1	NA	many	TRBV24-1	CATSTPKGRTLNEQFF	TGTGCCACCAGCACACCCAAGGGGCGCACCCTCAATGAGCAGTTCTTC
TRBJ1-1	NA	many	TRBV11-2	CASSLGQTTNTEAFF	TGTGCCAGCAGCTTAGGGCAGACCACGAACACTGAAGCTTTCTTT
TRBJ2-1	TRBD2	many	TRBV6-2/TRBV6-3	CASKAGGRWEQFF	TGTGCCAGCAAAGCGGGGGGGCGATGGGAGCAGTTCTTC
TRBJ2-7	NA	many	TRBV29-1	CSVEGLEPGNSREQYF	TGCAGCGTCGAAGGTCTTGAGCCCGGGAACTCGAGGGAGCAGTACTTC
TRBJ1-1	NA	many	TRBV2	CASSGGRTRTEAFF	TGTGCCAGCAGTGGCGGCAGGACACGCACTGAAGCTTTCTTT
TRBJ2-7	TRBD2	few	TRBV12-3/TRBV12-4	CASSFQREYREQYF	TGTGCCAGCAGTTTTCAGCGGGAGTATCGGGAGCAGTACTTC
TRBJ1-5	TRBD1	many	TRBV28	CASSTSGTGNQPQHF	TGTGCCAGCAGTACGTCCGGGACAGGCAATCAGCCCCAGCATTTT
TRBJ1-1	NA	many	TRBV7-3	CASSLFPNTEAFF	TGTGCCAGCAGCTTATTCCCGAACACTGAAGCTTTCTTT
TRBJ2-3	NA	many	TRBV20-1	CSARAAVGVRDTQYF	TGCAGTGCTCGCGCCGCGGTTGGGGTTAGAGATACGCAGTATTTT
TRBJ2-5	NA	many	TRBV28	CASSLGETQYF	TGTGCCAGCAGTTTGGGGGAGACCCAGTACTTC
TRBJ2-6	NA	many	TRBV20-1	CSATGKLSGANVLTF	TGCAGTGCAACAGGGAAGCTGAGCGGGGCCAACGTCCTGACTTTC
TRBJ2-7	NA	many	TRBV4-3	CASSLFLVGQNRQTYEQYF	TGCGCCAGCAGCCTCTTCTTGGTAGGACAGAATAGGCAAACTTACGAGCAGTACTTC
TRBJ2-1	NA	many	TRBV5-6	CASSLGGASYNEQFF	TGTGCCAGCAGCTTGGGGGGCGCATCCTACAATGAGCAGTTCTTC
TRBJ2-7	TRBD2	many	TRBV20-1	CSANLPSGDLPQYF	TGCAGTGCTAATTTGCCTAGCGGGGACCTGCCGCAGTACTTC